The 18 T cell receptor beta chains listed next were all sequenced from one sample in a study of Ad26.COV2.S vaccination and SARS-CoV-2 variants. TCRdb's copy holds only in-frame clones and misses some; the assay was immunoSEQ multiplex PCR. Among about 320,000 clones listed, roughly 80% were seen once. This sample's treatment: 19 received Ad26.COV2.S at low or high dose, single or two shots; 5 received placebo; per-sample allocation not given. Day 63 after the first vaccine or placebo injection was the time point for sampling. Sequenced here: peripheral blood, sampled in a trial of Ad26.COV2.S vaccine versus placebo. The receptors here all came from a person between 18 and 65 years old who received the Ad26.COV2.S COVID-19 vaccine or a placebo.

The gene calls are TRBV19 and TRBJ2-7; D ambiguous. V lost 5 bases to trimming and J lost 3 bases, with 14 bases between them. The CDR3 consists of 14 residues. Germline CDR1 is LNHDA and CDR2 is SQIVND (reference sequence). The CDR3 region has the DNA TGTGCCAGTAGTCTAGGCCTAACAAACTACGAGCAGTACTTC. Its translation: CASSLGLTNYEQYF.

The chain joins TRBV5-8 to TRBJ1-1; D is perhaps TRBD1 (5 bases). The length of the CDR3 is 12 residues. CDR1 is SGHTS and CDR2 is YDEGEE in the germline V gene. V was trimmed by 4 bases and J by 7 bases, leaving 11 bases between them. In DNA, the CDR3 is TGTGCCAGCAGCCTCGACAGCCGTGAAGCTTTCTTT. Protein product: CASSLDSREAFF.

The CDR3 DNA follows: TGTGCCAGCAGCGTAAGGGAGAGCTCCTACGAGCAGTACTTC. This encodes CASSVRESSYEQYF. The chain couples TRBV9 to TRBJ2-7, with a possible D match to TRBD2 (5 bases). V lost 1 base and J lost 0, with 8 bases in between. Germline V CDR1 and CDR2: SGDLS, YYNGEE. CDR3 length: 14 residues. The full variable domain, completed using reference TRBV9 and TRBJ2-7, is DSGVTQTPKHLITATGQRVTLRCSPRSGDLSVYWYQQSLDQGLQFLIQYYNGEERAKGNILERFSAQQFPDLHSELNLSSLELGDSALYFCASSVRESSYEQYFGPGTRLTVT.

The chain is built from TRBV11-3 and TRBJ2-7, with 10 bases fitting TRBD2. Germline CDR1 is SGHNT and CDR2 is YENEEA. J lost 0 bases, V lost 1 base, and 12 bases had no gene match. There are 19 residues in the CDR3. This CDR3 is CASSLALAIAGGPSYEQYF. As DNA, the CDR3 is TGTGCCAGCAGCTTAGCCCTGGCGATAGCGGGGGGTCCCTCCTACGAGCAGTACTTC.

The chain uses TRBV25-1 and TRBJ2-1; D is unresolved. The CDR3 has 16 amino acids. CDR1 and CDR2 from the germline V gene are MGHDK and SYGVNS. Trimming removed 10 bases from V and 5 bases from J, with 24 bases in between. This chain's CDR3 is CAILLSAPLQHNEQFF. CDR3 nucleotides: TGTGCCATCCTCCTGAGCGCGCCCCTACAGCACAATGAGCAGTTCTTC.

The gene calls are TRBV15 and TRBJ2-5, with TRBD1 as a possible D gene (6 bases). V shed 0 bases and J shed 3 bases, with 20 bases lying between them. The CDR3 consists of 18 residues. Germline CDR1 and CDR2: LNHNV and YYDKDF (reference sequence). The CDR3 DNA is TGTGCCACCAGCAGAGATCGATACAGGGCCCCGTCGGAAGAGACCCAGTACTTC. Translating gives CATSRDRYRAPSEETQYF.

V is TRBV6-5 and J is TRBJ1-1; D possibly corresponds to TRBD1 (6 bases). The CDR3 is 14 residues long. Germline CDR1 MNHEY, CDR2 SVGAGI. Trimming took off 6 bases at V and 1 base at J, with 12 bases between the two ends. CDR3 in amino acids: CASRLTGQNTEAFF. The CDR3 DNA sequence: TGTGCCAGCAGGTTGACAGGTCAGAACACTGAAGCTTTCTTT.

The chain recombines TRBV7-2 with TRBJ2-1; D is ambiguous. In germline, CDR1 is SGHTA, CDR2 FQGNSA. This CDR3 is built from 13 residues. With 11 bases removed from V and 6 bases from J, the gap between germline ends came to 17 bases. The CDR3 loop reads CAGAHGTPNEQFF. Written as DNA, the CDR3 is TGTGCCGGCGCACACGGCACACCCAATGAGCAGTTCTTC.

This CDR3 is CASSDRDINYGYTF. The CDR3, as DNA: TGTGCCAGCAGTGACCGGGACATCAACTATGGCTACACCTTC. The chain has TRBV6-2 or TRBV6-3 and TRBJ1-2; D perhaps matches TRBD1 (6 bases). Germline CDR1 reads MNHEY; CDR2 reads SVGEGT. The V gene lost 5 bases and the J gene lost 2 bases, with 12 bases spanning the gap. CDR3 length: 14 residues.

V and J are TRBV11-3 and TRBJ2-1; 12 bases match TRBD2. This CDR3 has 15 residues. Germline V gene data show CDR1 as SGHNT and CDR2 as YENEEA. With 5 bases clipped from V and 6 bases from J, the junction kept 5 bases outside the gene matches. The CDR3 here is CASSLGGLAGNEQFF. In DNA, the CDR3 is TGTGCCAGCAGCCTGGGGGGACTAGCGGGCAATGAGCAGTTCTTC.

This chain uses TRBV7-6 with TRBJ1-4; possible D gene TRBD1, 6 bases. The CDR3 consists of 15 residues. The V end was cut by 0 bases, the J end by 11 bases, with 16 bases between. Germline V CDR1 and CDR2: SGHVS, FNYEAQ. DNA for the CDR3: TGTGCCAGCAGCTTAGCCCCGGGACATGAGGGGAAACTGTTTTTT. This encodes CASSLAPGHEGKLFF.

The V gene is TRBV9, the J gene TRBJ1-5; D is ambiguous. The CDR3 is 14 amino acids. Germline values: CDR1 SGDLS, CDR2 YYNGEE. V was shortened by 0 bases and J by 9 bases, with 13 bases between the two germline ends. The CDR3 sequence is CASSVDGRSMPQHF. In nucleotides, the CDR3 is TGTGCCAGCAGCGTAGATGGCCGGTCCATGCCCCAGCATTTT.

The chain recombines TRBV27 with TRBJ1-6; TRBD1 is a possible D gene (5 bases). CDR3 length equals 15 residues. Trimming removed 7 bases from V and 5 bases from J, with 15 bases in between. Germline assignment: CDR1 MNHEY and CDR2 SMNVEV (reference sequence). This chain's CDR3 is CASTQRGLNNSPLHF. Written as DNA, the CDR3 is TGTGCCAGCACCCAGAGGGGACTTAATAATTCACCCCTCCACTTT.

V gene TRBV28 combines with J gene TRBJ1-5; possibly TRBD1 for D (5 bases). V lost 8 bases and J 0 bases, leaving 23 bases between the germline ends. The CDR3 extends over 18 amino acids. CDR1 MDHEN and CDR2 SYDVKM come from the germline V gene. The CDR3 is CASGYNIQGNYSNQPQHF. CDR3 coding DNA: TGTGCCAGCGGATACAACATCCAGGGCAACTATAGCAATCAGCCCCAGCATTTT.

This clone was seen just once. The chain employs TRBV28 and TRBJ1-2; the D is unclear. The CDR3 loop spans 12 amino acids. Germline loops: CDR1 MDHEN, CDR2 SYDVKM. Deletions cut 6 bases from V and 8 bases from J, with 13 bases between. The CDR3 reads CASREGFRGYTF. The CDR3, as DNA: TGTGCCAGCAGGGAGGGCTTTCGGGGCTACACCTTC.

The V gene is TRBV5-4, the J gene TRBJ1-6; D unresolved. The germline V and J ends were trimmed by 0 bases and 10 bases, with 8 bases remaining between them. CDR3 size: 13 residues. CDR1 SGHNT and CDR2 YYREEE come from the germline V gene (reference sequence). The CDR3 loop is CASSLAPRSPLHF. The CDR3 bases are TGTGCCAGCAGCTTGGCCCCTCGGTCACCCCTCCACTTT.

This clone was recorded at least ten times. CDR3 region: CATTLGEKLFF. CDR3 DNA sequence: TGTGCCACCACTTTAGGGGAAAAACTGTTTTTT. This chain links TRBV10-3 with TRBJ1-4; unclear D gene. The CDR3 sequence is 11 residues long. Trimming removed 10 bases from V and 8 bases from J, with 11 bases in between. Germline V gene sequence: CDR1 ENHRY, CDR2 SYGVKD.

The chain employs TRBV29-1 and TRBJ2-2; no reliable D call. Germline V gene sequence: CDR1 SQVTM, CDR2 ANQGSEA. There are 13 residues in the CDR3. Trimming cost V 7 bases and J 0 bases, with 9 bases left between them. CDR3 in DNA: TGCAGCGGTGTCAGATCGAACACCGGGGAGCTGTTTTTT. Encoded protein: CSGVRSNTGELFF.